Below, one T cell receptor beta chain is given with its context. Its target is not known. The J segment lost 1 base and the V segment lost 3 bases, leaving 5 bases of the junction unmatched. The CDR3 runs 15 residues. Germline assignment: CDR1 SGDLS and CDR2 YYNGEE. Here immunoSEQ multiplex PCR was the method, and the copy in TCRdb shows in-frame clones only, minus some. The table includes 26,000 or so clones, approximately 85% detected once. Blood sampling took place at baseline, cycle 4 day 1, and cycle 7 day 1. This sample was taken from a study of OX40 agonist ivuxolimab in advanced cancers. Study information: Dose-escalation patients suffered from hepatocellular carcinoma, melanoma, renal cell or head and neck cancer. Study conclusions and caveats: Also present in some nonresponders was a low level of normalized T-cell clonal expansion. CD4+ and CD8+ T cells in blood underwent clonal expansion by week 6 at 0.1 to 3.0 mg/kg.

The sequences come from CD4+ or CD8+ T cells sorted from blood, collected in a trial of the OX40 agonist ivuxolimab. V gene TRBV9 combines with J gene TRBJ2-7; TRBD2 aligns across 9 bases. This sequence originates from an adult with an advanced solid tumor such as melanoma, head and neck, liver or kidney cancer. Here the CDR3 reads CASSGSGRPSYEQYF. The CDR3 nucleotides are TGTGCCAGCAGCGGGAGCGGGAGGCCATCCTACGAGCAGTACTTC.